Each of the 6 T cell receptor beta chains below was sequenced from the same sample in a study of Graves' ophthalmopathy and Graves' hyperthyroidism. Investigators amplified TCR beta CDR3 regions from RNA transcripts. Amplification began with first-round RT-PCR using HTBI primers, then second-round multiplex PCR was performed. Using its own MiXCR run on the multiplex PCR reads, TCRdb lists one record per CDR3 protein. The sample has around 670,000 distinct CDR3 sequences, 40% seen once. The sequencing input was peripheral blood. These receptors were obtained from an adult man with Graves' ophthalmopathy.

The V gene is TRBV7-2, the J gene TRBJ1-5; the D gene is possibly TRBD1 (5 bases). Looked up from germline, CDR1 is SGHTA and CDR2 is FQGNSA. CDR3 size: 14 residues. The V end lost 5 bases, the J end lost 1 base, and 9 bases lay between the germline ends. The CDR3: CASSPYRSNQPQHF. Here the CDR3 DNA reads TGTGCCAGCAGCCCCTACAGGAGCAATCAGCCCCAGCATTTT.

Worth noting for this clonotype: An end of the junction does not agree with germline; a read error may underlie this. The gene calls are TRBV29-1 and TRBJ2-5, with D perhaps TRBD2 (5 bases). There are 9 residues in the CDR3. Germline V CDR1 and CDR2: SQVTM, ANQGSEA. The CDR3: CSVRVGSFF. The DNA for the CDR3 is TGCAGCGTTCGTGTGGGGAGCTTCTTC. Full variable domain (rest looked up from reference TRBV29-1 and TRBJ2-5): SAVISQKPSRDICQRGTSLTIQCQVDSQVTMMFWYRQQPGQSLTLIATANQGSEATYESGFVIDKFPISRPNLTFSTLTVSNMSPEDSSIYLCSVRVGSFFGPGTRLLVL.

This clonotype has a handful of counts. The rearrangement joins TRBV19 to TRBJ1-5; D remains ambiguous. The germline gives CDR1 LNHDA, CDR2 SQIVND (reference sequence). Trimming stripped 3 bases from V and 1 base from J, with 10 bases between. The CDR3 is made up of 15 amino acids. The CDR3 DNA is TGTGCCAGTAGTATCAGTGGAGGAAGCAATCAGCCCCAGCATTTT. This encodes CASSISGGSNQPQHF.

The chain uses TRBV10-3 and TRBJ2-7; D remains unclear. Germline CDR1 and CDR2: ENHRY and SYGVKD. The CDR3 has 13 residues. With 0 bases removed from V and 3 bases from J, the gap between germline ends came to 6 bases. CDR3 coding DNA: TGTGCCATCAGTGAGTCGACATTCTACGAGCAGTACTTC. This translates into CAISESTFYEQYF.

A few counts support this clonotype. The V and J genes are TRBV7-6 and TRBJ1-4, with D possibly TRBD1 on 6 matching bases. Trimming took 3 bases from V and 2 from J, leaving 16 bases between them. CDR3 length: 17 amino acids. The germline V gene has CDR1 SGHVS and CDR2 FNYEAQ. The CDR3 nucleotides read TGTGCCAGCAGCTTCTCCTCCGGGGGCGGTACTAATGAAAAACTGTTTTTT. Protein product: CASSFSSGGGTNEKLFF.

This clonotype was detected ten times or more. This chain links TRBV10-3 with TRBJ2-7, with no clear D. In germline, CDR1 is ENHRY, CDR2 SYGVKD. The CDR3 is made up of 15 amino acids. V dropped 2 bases and J dropped 3 bases, with 14 bases sitting between them. The CDR3 reads CAISEEVGLRYEQYF. CDR3 bases: TGTGCCATCAGTGAGGAGGTGGGTCTTCGCTACGAGCAGTACTTC.